This TCR beta chain comes out of a study of vaccination and CD4 T cells after COVID-19 (dated by TCRdb to about 2022). As for the study more broadly: Convalescent patients had a positive SARS-CoV-2 result on nasal swab PCR, and of these patients, fewer than ten had mild disease and one had severe disease. Six males and four females were included in the convalescent cohort, with two Hispanic individuals, seven Caucasians, two Asians and one multiracial person represented. Post-COVID blood samples were collected from convalescent patients a median of around 96 days after diagnosis, with a range of about 30 to 161 days. Control cultures used a CEFX viral epitope pool as positive control, an HIV-1 Nef peptide pool as negative control, or no peptide. The cultures were stimulated with overlapping spike peptide pools from SARS-CoV-2 and from the common cold coronaviruses HCoV-NL63, HCoV-OC43 and HCoV-229E. Each participant got two doses of either the Pfizer-BioNTech BNT162b2 vaccine (n=8) or the Moderna mRNA-1273 vaccine (n=2). The spike-specific CD4+ TCR repertoire was compared before and after mRNA vaccination in approximately 9 COVID-19 convalescent patients and a few infection-naive healthy vaccine recipients. Post-vaccine blood samples were taken a median of about 77 days after the second vaccine dose, with a range of about 13 to 241 days. For three convalescent patients, samples were collected at an early post-vaccination timepoint (day 14) as well as at a late post-vaccination timepoint (days 161 to 241).

This sample's time point label indicates: late sampling 161 to 241 days after vaccination in three convalescent patients. The treatment or condition label, as the study defines it: roughly 11-day PBMC culture with coronavirus spike peptide pools or control peptides (ViraFEST assay). To expand antigen-specific T cells with peptide pools and then pick out the expanded clonotypes through TCR sequencing, the study relied on the ViraFEST assay. The convalescent patients' positive SARS-CoV-2 PCR tests fell between March and December 2020, which was before the Alpha, Beta and Delta variants emerged in the United States. PBMCs were cultured at around 2 million per well in IMDM supplemented with roughly 5.2% human AB serum and 8.5 to 10 IU/ml IL-2, with 9.5 to 10 ug/ml peptide pools added. On days 3 and 7, half of the culture medium was replaced with fresh IL-2-containing medium. Once the cells had been in culture for about 10 days, the EasySep CD4+ T cell isolation kit was used to isolate CD4+ T cells by negative selection. Ficoll-Paque Plus gradient centrifugation was used to isolate PBMCs from whole blood, and the isolated PBMCs were then either used fresh or cryopreserved at -140C. In general, triplicate wells were set up for every culture condition.

The method was PCR. At the Johns Hopkins FTIC core, DNA from the cultured CD4+ T cells underwent TCR sequencing with the Oncomine TCR Beta short-read assay. Genomic DNA was extracted from the cultured CD4+ T cells with the QIAamp micro DNA kit. The Oncomine TCR Beta libraries from cultured CD4+ T cells were pooled using unique dual indexes and then sequenced on an Illumina iSeq 100. Under the source paper's analysis protocol: Non-productive sequences were filtered out, and CDR3s that did not start with C, did not end with F or W, or were shorter than 7 amino acids were discarded. Antigen-specific clonotypes were identified using the MANAFEST web application through comparison of peptide-stimulated wells with reference and other culture wells. An FDR below 0.05, an odds ratio above 5, and a productive frequency above 0.1% in at least two of three replicate wells were required for clones to be considered positive. A clonotype counted as cross-reactive if it showed significant expansion both in the SARS-CoV-2 spike wells and in at least one common cold coronavirus spike condition. Using R version 3.6.1, CDR3 homology was evaluated through Levenshtein distances (stringdist) along with unrooted phylogenetic trees (ape). TCRdb applied fastp at Q25 and MiXCR to the public reads, then kept only in-frame beta chains. Merged by CDR3 protein, the rows form single entries marked with the most common genes and DNA. None of the V and J calls come from the authors' own analysis; TCRdb made them. In all, the sample holds 25,000 to 30,000 distinct CDR3 sequences, and around 41% of those were seen once. Clones ranked in the top ten supply around 5.1% of the sample.

Turning to this clonotype: Its antigen is currently not known. No base quality values were provided; no much bigger clone lies one nucleotide off.

Measured from the cysteine to the phenylalanine, the CDR3 is 16 residues long. Solely the CDR3 DNA is kept, with 48 bases framed from the first base. From V the trimming removes 5 bases and from J it removes 3 bases, while the gene matches leave 9 bases of the junction unaccounted for. As encoded in the germline V gene (reference sequence), CDR1 is DFQATT while CDR2 is SNEGSKA. Broad study findings and their caveats: In convalescent patients, a median around 90% of post-vaccine SARS-CoV-2-reactive clones were detected only after vaccination, suggesting vaccine-specific priming. An increase in the median number of SARS-CoV-2-reactive clonotypes from 20 to 25 after infection to 35 to 40 after vaccination was observed, but the change was not found to be significant. Nearly all vaccine-specific clones in convalescent patients (304 of 307) were mono-reactive for SARS-CoV-2 spike rather than cross-reactive with common cold coronaviruses. The study included relatively few convalescent patients and did not analyze early timepoints after natural infection.

Sequenced here: CD4+ T cells from blood, cultured in vitro, sampled about 7 months after SARS-CoV-2 vaccination. The receptor comes from a human donor who had recovered from COVID-19. This chain joins TRBV20-1 to TRBJ2-7; 14 nucleotides in the junction match TRBD2. In nucleotides, the sequence is TGCAGTGCTGGTGGGACTAGCGGGAGAATGGTCTACGAGCAGTACTTC. This codes for CSAGGTSGRMVYEQYF.